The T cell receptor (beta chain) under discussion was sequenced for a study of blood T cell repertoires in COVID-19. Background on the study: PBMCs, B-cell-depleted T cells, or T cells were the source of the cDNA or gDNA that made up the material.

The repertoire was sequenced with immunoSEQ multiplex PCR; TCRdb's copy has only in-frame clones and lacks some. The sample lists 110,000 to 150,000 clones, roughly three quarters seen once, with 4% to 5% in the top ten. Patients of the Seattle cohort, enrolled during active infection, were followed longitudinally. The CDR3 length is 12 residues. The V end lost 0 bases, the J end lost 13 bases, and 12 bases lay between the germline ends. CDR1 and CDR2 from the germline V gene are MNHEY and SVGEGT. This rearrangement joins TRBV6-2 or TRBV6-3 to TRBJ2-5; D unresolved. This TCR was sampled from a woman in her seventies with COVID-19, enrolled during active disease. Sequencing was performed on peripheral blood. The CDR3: CASSYSTNSLYF. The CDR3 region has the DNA TGTGCCAGCAGTTACTCGACCAATAGCCTGTACTTC.